The sequence of this T cell receptor (beta chain) was determined in a study of cytomegalovirus exposure and HLA in healthy donors. General study results and limits: The records held CMV serostatus as the only immune exposure information. Some highly shared sequence variants likely arose as a pipeline artifact.

It was with 60 Vbeta and 13 Jbeta primers that the PCR ran. Assay: immunoSEQ multiplex PCR; the TCRdb copy retains only in-frame clones and omits some. The sample comprises about 130,000 clones, roughly 80% of which are singletons, and over 3% rests with the top ten. Germline CDR1 MRHNA, CDR2 SNTAGT. The CDR3 covers 15 residues. The J segment lost 3 bases and the V segment lost 6 bases, leaving 5 bases of the junction unmatched. This clone was seen more than once but under ten times. As yet, its antigen is unknown. V and J are TRBV6-4 and TRBJ2-2; 9 positions match TRBD1. The sequence came from a woman in her thirties or forties in good health and CMV-seropositive. The specimen was PBMCs. Here the CDR3 reads CASSPGTGHTGELFF. The CDR3 bases are TGTGCCAGCAGCCCCGGGACAGGGCACACCGGGGAGCTGTTTTTT.